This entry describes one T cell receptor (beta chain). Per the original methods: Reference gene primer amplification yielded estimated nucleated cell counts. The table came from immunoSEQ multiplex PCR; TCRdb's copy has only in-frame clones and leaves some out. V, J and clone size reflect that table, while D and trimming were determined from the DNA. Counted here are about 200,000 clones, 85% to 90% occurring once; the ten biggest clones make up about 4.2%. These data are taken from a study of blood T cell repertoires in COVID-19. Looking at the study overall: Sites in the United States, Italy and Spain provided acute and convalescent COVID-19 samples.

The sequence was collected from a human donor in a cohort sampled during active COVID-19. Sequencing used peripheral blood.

The CDR3: CASSDPRTSGSGETQYF. The CDR3 bases are TGTGCCAGCAGTGATCCCCGTACTAGCGGGAGCGGGGAGACCCAGTACTTC. This chain joins TRBV25-1 and TRBJ2-5, with 11 positions matching TRBD2. This CDR3 spans 17 amino acids. V lost 3 bases to trimming and J lost 5 bases; unmatched junction nucleotides: 11. CDR1 and CDR2 from the germline V gene are MGHDK and SYGVNS.